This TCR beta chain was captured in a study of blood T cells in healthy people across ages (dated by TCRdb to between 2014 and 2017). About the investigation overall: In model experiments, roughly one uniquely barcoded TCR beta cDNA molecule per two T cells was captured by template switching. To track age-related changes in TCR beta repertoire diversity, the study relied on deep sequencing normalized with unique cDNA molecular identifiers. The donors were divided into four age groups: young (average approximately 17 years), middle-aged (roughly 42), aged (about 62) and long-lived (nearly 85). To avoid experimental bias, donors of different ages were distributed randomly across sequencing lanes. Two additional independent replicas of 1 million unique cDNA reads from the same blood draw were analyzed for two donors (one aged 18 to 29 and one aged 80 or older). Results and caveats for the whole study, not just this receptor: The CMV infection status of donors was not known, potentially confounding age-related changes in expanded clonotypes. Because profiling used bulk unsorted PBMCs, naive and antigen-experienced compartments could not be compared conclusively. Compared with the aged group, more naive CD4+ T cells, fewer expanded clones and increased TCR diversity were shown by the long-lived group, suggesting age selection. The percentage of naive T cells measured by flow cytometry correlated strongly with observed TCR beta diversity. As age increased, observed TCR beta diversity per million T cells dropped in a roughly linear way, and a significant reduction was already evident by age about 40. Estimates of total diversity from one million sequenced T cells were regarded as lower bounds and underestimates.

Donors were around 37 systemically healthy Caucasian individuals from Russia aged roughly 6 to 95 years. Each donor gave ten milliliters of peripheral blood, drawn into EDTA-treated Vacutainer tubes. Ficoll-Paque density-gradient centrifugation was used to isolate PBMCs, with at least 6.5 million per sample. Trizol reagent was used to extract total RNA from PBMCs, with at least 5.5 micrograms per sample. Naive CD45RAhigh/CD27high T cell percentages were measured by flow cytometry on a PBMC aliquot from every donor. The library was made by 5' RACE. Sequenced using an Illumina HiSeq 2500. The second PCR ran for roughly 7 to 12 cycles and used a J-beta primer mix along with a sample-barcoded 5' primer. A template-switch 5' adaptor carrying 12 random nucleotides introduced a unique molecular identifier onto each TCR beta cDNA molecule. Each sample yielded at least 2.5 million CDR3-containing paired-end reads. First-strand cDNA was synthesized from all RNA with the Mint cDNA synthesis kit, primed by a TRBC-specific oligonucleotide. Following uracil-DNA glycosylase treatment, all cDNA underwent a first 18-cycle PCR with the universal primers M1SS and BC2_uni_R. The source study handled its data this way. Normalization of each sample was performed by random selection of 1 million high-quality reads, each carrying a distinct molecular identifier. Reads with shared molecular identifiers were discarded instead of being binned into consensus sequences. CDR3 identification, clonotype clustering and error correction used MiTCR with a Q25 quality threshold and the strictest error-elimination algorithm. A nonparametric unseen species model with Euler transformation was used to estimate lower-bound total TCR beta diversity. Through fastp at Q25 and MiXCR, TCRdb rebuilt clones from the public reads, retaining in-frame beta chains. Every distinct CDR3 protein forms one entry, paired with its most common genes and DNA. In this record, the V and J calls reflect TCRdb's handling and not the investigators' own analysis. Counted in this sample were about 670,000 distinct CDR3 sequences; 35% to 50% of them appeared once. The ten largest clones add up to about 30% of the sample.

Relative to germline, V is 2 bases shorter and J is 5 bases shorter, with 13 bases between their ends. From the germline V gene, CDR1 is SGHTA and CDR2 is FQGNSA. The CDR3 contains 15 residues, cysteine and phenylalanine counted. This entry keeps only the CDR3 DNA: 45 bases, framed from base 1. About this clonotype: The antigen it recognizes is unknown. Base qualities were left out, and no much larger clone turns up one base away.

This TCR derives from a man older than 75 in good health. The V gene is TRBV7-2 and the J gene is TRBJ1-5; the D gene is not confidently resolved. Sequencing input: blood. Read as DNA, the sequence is TGTGCCAGCAGCTTAAGAGGTTTAAACGATCAGCCCCAGCATTTT. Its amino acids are CASSLRGLNDQPQHF.